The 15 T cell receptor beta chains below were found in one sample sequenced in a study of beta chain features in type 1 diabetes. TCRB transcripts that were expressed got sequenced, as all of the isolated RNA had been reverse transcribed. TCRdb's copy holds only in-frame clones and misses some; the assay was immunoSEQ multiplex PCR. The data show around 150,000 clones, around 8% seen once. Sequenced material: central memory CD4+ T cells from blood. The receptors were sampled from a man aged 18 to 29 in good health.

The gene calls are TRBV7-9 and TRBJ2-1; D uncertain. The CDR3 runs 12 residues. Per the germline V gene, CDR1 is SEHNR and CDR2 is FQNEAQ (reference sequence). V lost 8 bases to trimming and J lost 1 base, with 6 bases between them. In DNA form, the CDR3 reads TGTGCCAGCGGCCAGTCCTACAATGAGCAGTTCTTC. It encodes CASGQSYNEQFF.

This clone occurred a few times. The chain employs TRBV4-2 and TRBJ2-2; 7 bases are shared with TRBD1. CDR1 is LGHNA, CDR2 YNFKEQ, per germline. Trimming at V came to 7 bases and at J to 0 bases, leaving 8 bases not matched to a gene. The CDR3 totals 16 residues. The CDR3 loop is CASKTGQTANTGELFF. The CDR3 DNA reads TGTGCCAGCAAGACGGGACAGACGGCGAACACCGGGGAGCTGTTTTTT.

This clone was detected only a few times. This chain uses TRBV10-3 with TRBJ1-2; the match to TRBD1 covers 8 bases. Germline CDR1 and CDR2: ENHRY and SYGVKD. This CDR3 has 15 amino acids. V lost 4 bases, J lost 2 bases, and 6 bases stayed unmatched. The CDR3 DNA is TGTGCCATCAGTGGTTATCAGGGGGCAAACTATGGCTACACCTTC. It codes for CAISGYQGANYGYTF.

The CDR3 DNA reads as TGCAGCGTGCGGACTAGCGTCACCTACGAGCAGTACTTC. The encoded protein is CSVRTSVTYEQYF. The V gene is TRBV29-1, the J gene TRBJ2-7; TRBD2 aligns across 9 bases. CDR1 and CDR2 from the germline V gene are SQVTM and ANQGSEA. This CDR3 has 13 residues. V was clipped by 6 bases and J by 2 bases; unmatched bases: 5.

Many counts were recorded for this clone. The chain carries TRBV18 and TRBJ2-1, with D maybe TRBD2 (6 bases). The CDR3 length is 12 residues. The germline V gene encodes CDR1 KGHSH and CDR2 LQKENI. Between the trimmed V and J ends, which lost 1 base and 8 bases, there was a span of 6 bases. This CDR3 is CASSPRGDEQFF. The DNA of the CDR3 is TGTGCCAGCTCACCACGGGGGGATGAGCAGTTCTTC.

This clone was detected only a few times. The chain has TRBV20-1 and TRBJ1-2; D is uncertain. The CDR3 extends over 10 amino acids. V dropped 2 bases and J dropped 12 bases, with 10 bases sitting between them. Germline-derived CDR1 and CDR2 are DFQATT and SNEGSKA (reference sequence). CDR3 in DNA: TGCAGTGCTAGACAGACGAGGGACACCTTC. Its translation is CSARQTRDTF.

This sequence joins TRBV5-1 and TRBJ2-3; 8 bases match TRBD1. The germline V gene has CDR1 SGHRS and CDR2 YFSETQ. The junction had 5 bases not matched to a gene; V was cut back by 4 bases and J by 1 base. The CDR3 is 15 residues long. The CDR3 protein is CASSRPGQGTDTQYF. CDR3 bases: TGCGCCAGCAGCCGGCCGGGACAGGGCACAGATACGCAGTATTTT.

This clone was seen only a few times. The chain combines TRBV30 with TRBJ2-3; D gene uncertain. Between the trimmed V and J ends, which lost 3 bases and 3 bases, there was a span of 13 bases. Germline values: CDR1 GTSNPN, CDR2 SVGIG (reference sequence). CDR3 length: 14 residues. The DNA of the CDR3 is TGTGCCTGGAGGGTACCAGCAGGTACAGATACGCAGTATTTT. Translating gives CAWRVPAGTDTQYF.

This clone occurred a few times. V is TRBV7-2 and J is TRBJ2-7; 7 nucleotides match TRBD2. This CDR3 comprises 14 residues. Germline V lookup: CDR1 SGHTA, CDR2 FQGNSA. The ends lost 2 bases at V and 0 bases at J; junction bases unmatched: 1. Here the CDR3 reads CASSLSGISYEQYF. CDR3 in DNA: TGTGCCAGCAGCTTAAGCGGGATCTCCTACGAGCAGTACTTC.

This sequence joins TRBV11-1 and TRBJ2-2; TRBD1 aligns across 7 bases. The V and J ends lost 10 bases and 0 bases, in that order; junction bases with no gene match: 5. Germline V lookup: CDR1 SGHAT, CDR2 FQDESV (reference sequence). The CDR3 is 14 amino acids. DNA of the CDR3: TGTGCCACCCAAGGGGGCGCGAACACCGGGGAGCTGTTTTTT. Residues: CATQGGANTGELFF.

The CDR3 region has the DNA TGTGCCAGCTCACCAAACCCAGGGGGTCGAGAGACCCAGTACTTC. Protein: CASSPNPGGRETQYF. The J gene is TRBJ2-5, the V gene TRBV18, with 7 bases aligning to TRBD1. J was trimmed by 4 bases and V by 2 bases; bases with no gene match: 7. Germline CDR1 KGHSH, CDR2 LQKENI. The CDR3 is made up of 15 amino acids.

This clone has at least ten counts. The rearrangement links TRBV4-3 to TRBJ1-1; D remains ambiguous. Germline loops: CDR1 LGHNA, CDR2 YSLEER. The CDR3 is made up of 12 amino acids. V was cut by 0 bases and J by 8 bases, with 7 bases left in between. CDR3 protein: CASSQEGSEAFF. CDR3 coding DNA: TGCGCCAGCAGCCAAGAGGGCAGCGAAGCTTTCTTT.

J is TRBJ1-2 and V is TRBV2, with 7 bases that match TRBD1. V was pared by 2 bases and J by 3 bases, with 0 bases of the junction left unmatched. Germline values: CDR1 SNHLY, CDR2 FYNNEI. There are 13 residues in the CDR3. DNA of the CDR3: TGTGCCAGCAGTGAAACAGGGGACTATGGCTACACCTTC. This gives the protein CASSETGDYGYTF.

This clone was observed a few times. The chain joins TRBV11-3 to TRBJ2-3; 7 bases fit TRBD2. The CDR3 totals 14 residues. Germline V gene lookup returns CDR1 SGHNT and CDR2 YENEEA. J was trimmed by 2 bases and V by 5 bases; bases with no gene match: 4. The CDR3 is CASSRLASTDTQYF. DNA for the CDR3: TGTGCCAGCAGCCGACTAGCCTCCACAGATACGCAGTATTTT.

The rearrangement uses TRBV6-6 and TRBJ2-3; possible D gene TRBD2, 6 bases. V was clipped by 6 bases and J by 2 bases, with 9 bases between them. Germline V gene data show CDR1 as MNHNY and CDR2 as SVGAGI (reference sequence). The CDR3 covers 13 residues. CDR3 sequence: CASSSGFTDTQYF. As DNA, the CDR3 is TGTGCCAGCAGCAGCGGGTTCACAGATACGCAGTATTTT.